The source of this T cell receptor (beta chain) is a study of T-cell memory formation after mild COVID-19. This clonotype was counted only a few times. Its matching antigen is unknown. Points from the study as a whole: Pre-infection memory carried some responding clones, suggesting that cross-reactive memory joined. There was a balanced CD4/CD8 profile in clones contracting day 15 to 85, and later expanders leaned CD4+.

MiXCR, applied by TCRdb to the 5' RACE reads, yields one record per CDR3 protein. The repertoire holds hundreds of thousands of distinct CDR3 sequences, with roughly 18% as singletons. Sequencing input: PBMCs or a T cell subset sorted from them (not recorded which). The sequence was collected from an adult woman who had mild COVID-19 (a few samples of this study predate the infection). Cell type and time point are not known.

The CDR3 reads CASSYSAGQPQHF. Here the CDR3 DNA reads TGTGCCAGCAGTTACTCCGCGGGGCAGCCCCAGCATTTT. The chain combines TRBV6-5 with TRBJ1-5; D remains ambiguous. The germline gives CDR1 MNHEY, CDR2 SVGAGI. This CDR3 is 13 amino acids long. The V gene lost 0 bases and the J gene lost 7 bases, with 7 bases spanning the gap.